This TCR beta chain originates from a study of blood T cell repertoires in COVID-19. Study-level information: Material from acute and convalescent COVID-19 was sourced from the United States, Italy and Spain. Nucleic acid was either cDNA or gDNA, and it came from T cells, B-cell-depleted T cells, or PBMCs.

This clone occurred a few times. As originally analysed: Amplified reference gene primers provided the basis for estimating nucleated cell counts. Produced via immunoSEQ multiplex PCR; TCRdb's table is partial and in-frame only. V, J and clone size derive from that table, while D and trimming were established from the DNA sequence. The sample has some 130,000 clones, around nine tenths seen once. The germline CDR1 and CDR2 sequences are SNHLY and FYNNEI. The length of the CDR3 is 16 residues. The V segment lost 4 bases and the J segment 0 bases; nucleotides outside the gene matches: 6. The sequenced sample was peripheral blood. This TCR was recovered from a man aged 55 to 70 with COVID-19, enrolled during active disease. This chain links TRBV2 with TRBJ1-3, with 7 nucleotides matching TRBD1. The CDR3, as DNA: TGTGCCAGCAGTGGACAGGGAGTCAGCTCTGGAAACACCATATATTTT. It is translated as CASSGQGVSSGNTIYF.